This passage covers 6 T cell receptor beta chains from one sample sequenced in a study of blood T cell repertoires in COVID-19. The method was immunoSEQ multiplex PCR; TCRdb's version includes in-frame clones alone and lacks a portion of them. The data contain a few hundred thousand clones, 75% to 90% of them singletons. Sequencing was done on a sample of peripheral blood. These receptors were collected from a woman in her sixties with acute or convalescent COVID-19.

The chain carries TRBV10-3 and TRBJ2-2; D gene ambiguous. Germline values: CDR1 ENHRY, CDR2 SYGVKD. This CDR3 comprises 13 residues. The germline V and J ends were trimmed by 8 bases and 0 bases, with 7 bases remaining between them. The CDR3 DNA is TGTGCCATCGGCACATCGAACACCGGGGAGCTGTTTTTT. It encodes CAIGTSNTGELFF.

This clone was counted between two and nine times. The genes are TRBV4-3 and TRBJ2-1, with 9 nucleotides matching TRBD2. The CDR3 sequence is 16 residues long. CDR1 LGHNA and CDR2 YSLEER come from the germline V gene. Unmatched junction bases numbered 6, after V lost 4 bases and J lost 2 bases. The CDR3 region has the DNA TGCGCCAGCAGCCTTCAAGCGGGAGGAACCTACAATGAGCAGTTCTTC. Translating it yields CASSLQAGGTYNEQFF.

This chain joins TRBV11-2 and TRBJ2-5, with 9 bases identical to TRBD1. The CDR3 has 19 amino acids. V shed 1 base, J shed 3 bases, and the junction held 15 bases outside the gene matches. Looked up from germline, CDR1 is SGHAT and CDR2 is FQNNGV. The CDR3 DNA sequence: TGTGCCAGCAGCTTAGTCGGAGGGACAGGGTCGTCACCGAAAGAGACCCAGTACTTC. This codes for CASSLVGGTGSSPKETQYF.

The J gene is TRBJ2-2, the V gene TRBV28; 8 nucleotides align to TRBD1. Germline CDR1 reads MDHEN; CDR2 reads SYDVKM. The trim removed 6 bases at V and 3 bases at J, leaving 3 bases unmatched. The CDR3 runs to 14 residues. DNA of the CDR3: TGTGCCAGCAGCGACAGGGGTTACACCGGGGAGCTGTTTTTT. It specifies CASSDRGYTGELFF.

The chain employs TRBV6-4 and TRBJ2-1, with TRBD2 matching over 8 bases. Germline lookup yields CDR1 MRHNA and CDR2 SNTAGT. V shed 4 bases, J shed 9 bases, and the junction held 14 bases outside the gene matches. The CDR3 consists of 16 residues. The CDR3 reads CASSGEAGAFSSEQFF. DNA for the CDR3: TGTGCCAGCAGTGGTGAAGCGGGAGCCTTTAGTAGTGAGCAGTTCTTC.

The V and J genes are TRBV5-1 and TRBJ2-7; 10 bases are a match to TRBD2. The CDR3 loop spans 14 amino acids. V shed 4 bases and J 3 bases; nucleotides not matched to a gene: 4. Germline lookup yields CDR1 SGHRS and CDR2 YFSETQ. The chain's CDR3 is CASSAGTSDYEQYF. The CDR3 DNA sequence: TGCGCCAGCAGCGCCGGGACTAGCGACTACGAGCAGTACTTC. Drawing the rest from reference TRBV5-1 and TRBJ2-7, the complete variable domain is KAGVTQTPRYLIKTRGQQVTLSCSPISGHRSVSWYQQTPGQGLQFLFEYFSETQRNKGNFPGRFSGRQFSNSRSEMNVSTLELGDSALYLCASSAGTSDYEQYFGPGTRLTVT.